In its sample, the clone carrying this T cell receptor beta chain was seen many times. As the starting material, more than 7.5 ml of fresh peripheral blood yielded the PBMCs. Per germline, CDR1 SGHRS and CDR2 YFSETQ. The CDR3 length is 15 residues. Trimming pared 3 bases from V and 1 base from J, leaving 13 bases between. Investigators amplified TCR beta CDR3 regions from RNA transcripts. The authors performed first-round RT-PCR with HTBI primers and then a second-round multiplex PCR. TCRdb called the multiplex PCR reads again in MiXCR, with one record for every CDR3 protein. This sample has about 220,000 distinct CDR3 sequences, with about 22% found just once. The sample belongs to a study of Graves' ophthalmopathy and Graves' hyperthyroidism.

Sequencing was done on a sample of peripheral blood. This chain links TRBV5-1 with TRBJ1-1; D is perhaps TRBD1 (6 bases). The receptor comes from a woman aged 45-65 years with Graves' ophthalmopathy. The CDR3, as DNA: TGCGCCAGCAGCTCTACAGGGCATCCGAACACTGAAGCTTTCTTT. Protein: CASSSTGHPNTEAFF.